This entry lists 20 T cell receptor beta chains sequenced from one sample in a study of cytomegalovirus exposure and HLA in healthy donors. 60 Vbeta and 13 Jbeta primers were used in PCR. Some clones are missing from TCRdb's copy, which holds only in-frame ones; the method was immunoSEQ multiplex PCR. The sample records approximately 110,000 clones, just under 75% being singletons. The material sequenced was PBMCs. The receptors were sampled from a man aged 45-65 years in good health and CMV-seropositive.

The J gene is TRBJ1-1, the V gene TRBV5-5; D is ambiguous. The CDR3 consists of 15 residues. Germline CDR1 SGHKS, CDR2 YYEKEE (reference sequence). Trimming took off 3 bases at V and 6 bases at J, with 18 bases between the two ends. This CDR3 is CASSSSPLPVSEAFF. CDR3 in DNA: TGTGCCAGCAGCTCTTCCCCACTCCCCGTGTCTGAAGCTTTCTTT. Supplemented by reference TRBV5-5 and TRBJ1-1, the full variable domain reads DAGVTQSPTHLIKTRGQQVTLRCSPISGHKSVSWYQQVLGQGPQFIFQYYEKEERGRGNFPDRFSARQFPNYSSELNVNALLLGDSALYLCASSSSPLPVSEAFFGQGTRLTVV.

J is TRBJ2-1 and V is TRBV7-2; 9 nucleotides align to TRBD2. CDR1 SGHTA and CDR2 FQGNSA come from the germline V gene. The V segment lost 1 base and the J segment 0 bases; nucleotides outside the gene matches: 1. The CDR3 covers 16 residues. The CDR3 is CASSLDSGSSYNEQFF. The CDR3 DNA reads as TGTGCCAGCAGCTTAGATAGCGGGAGCTCCTACAATGAGCAGTTCTTC.

This clone is medium-sized by share. The V gene is TRBV4-1, the J gene TRBJ2-1, with 12 bases that match TRBD1. J lost 10 bases, V lost 2 bases, and 9 bases had no gene match. Germline CDR1 and CDR2: MGHRA and YSYEKL. This CDR3 is built from 16 residues. The CDR3, as DNA: TGCGCCAGCAGCCAACACCCGGGACAGGGGGCCCCCGAGCAGTTCTTC. Translation: CASSQHPGQGAPEQFF.

The chain carries TRBV2 and TRBJ2-3, with 8 positions matching TRBD2. The germline CDR1 and CDR2 sequences are SNHLY and FYNNEI. CDR3 length: 17 amino acids. Losses at the gene ends were 6 bases for V and 2 bases for J; bases not matched to a gene: 13. The CDR3 DNA reads TGTGCCAGCAGACCCGGGGGACTAGGAGGGTTCACAGATACGCAGTATTTT. Protein product: CASRPGGLGGFTDTQYF.

This clone was picked up a small number of times. The chain links TRBV2 to TRBJ2-2; unclear D gene. Germline values: CDR1 SNHLY, CDR2 FYNNEI. This CDR3 comprises 13 residues. The V end lost 5 bases, the J end lost 5 bases, and 9 bases lay between the germline ends. The CDR3 nucleotides read TGTGCCAGCAGTTTCGGTGAGACCGGGGAGCTGTTTTTT. This sequence encodes CASSFGETGELFF.

V usage is TRBV13 and J usage is TRBJ2-7; D is possibly TRBD1 (6 bases). The CDR3 sequence is 14 residues long. Trimming removed 0 bases from V and 5 bases from J, with 11 bases in between. The germline CDR1 and CDR2 sequences are PRHDT and FYEKMQ (reference sequence). The CDR3 protein is CASSLGVRGDEQYF. CDR3 DNA sequence: TGTGCCAGCAGCTTAGGAGTCAGGGGCGACGAGCAGTACTTC.

The rearrangement uses TRBV19 and TRBJ2-3, with D unclear. The CDR3 is 12 amino acids. Trimming left V 4 bases short and J 3 bases short, with 5 bases between. Germline V gives CDR1 LNHDA, CDR2 SQIVND (reference sequence). CDR3 region: CASSSETDTQYF. CDR3 bases: TGTGCCAGTAGTAGCGAAACAGATACGCAGTATTTT.

The chain carries TRBV12-5 and TRBJ1-1, with 8 bases matching TRBD1. The CDR3 extends over 13 amino acids. From germline, CDR1 is LGHNT and CDR2 FRNRAP. Germline trimming cut 4 bases from V and 4 bases from J; bases unmatched to any gene: 2. The CDR3 DNA reads TGTGCTAGTGGTTCACAGGGGGGCACTGAAGCTTTCTTT. Translation gives CASGSQGGTEAFF.

This clone was counted a single time. Its ends do not fully match the called genes, so a read error is possible. This chain joins TRBV6-5 and TRBJ2-1, with D possibly matching TRBD2 (7 bases). The CDR3 runs 15 residues. Germline CDR1 and CDR2: MNHEY and SVGAGI. CDR3: CASTYGRGGGVEQFF. CDR3 bases: TGTGCCAGCACTTACGGCCGGGGAGGGGGTGTTGAGCAGTTCTTC.

Concerning this clone: The sample has other DNA sequences that encode this CDR3 too. The chain links TRBV20-1 to TRBJ2-5, with 7 bases matching TRBD1. Germline V CDR1 and CDR2: DFQATT, SNEGSKA (reference sequence). The CDR3 contains 11 residues. J lost 4 bases, V lost 4 bases, and 0 bases had no gene match. CDR3 nucleotide sequence: TGCAGTGCTACAGGGGGAGAGACCCAGTACTTC. It codes for CSATGGETQYF.

The rearrangement links TRBV13 to TRBJ2-5; the match to TRBD2 covers 12 bases. CDR1 is PRHDT and CDR2 is FYEKMQ in the germline V gene (reference sequence). Germline trimming cut 5 bases from V and 5 bases from J; bases unmatched to any gene: 15. The CDR3 is made up of 18 amino acids. The CDR3 region is CASSLRQVATSGGETQYF. The CDR3 nucleotides are TGTGCCAGCAGCCTTAGACAGGTCGCGACTAGCGGGGGTGAGACCCAGTACTTC.

The rearrangement joins TRBV2 to TRBJ2-3; 10 nucleotides match TRBD2. Germline V gene lookup returns CDR1 SNHLY and CDR2 FYNNEI. The CDR3 consists of 16 residues. Trimming at V came to 7 bases and at J to 1 base, leaving 8 bases not matched to a gene. This CDR3 reads CASTLGLAAGTDTQYF. DNA of the CDR3: TGTGCCAGCACCCTTGGACTAGCGGCCGGCACAGATACGCAGTATTTT.

This chain links TRBV4-1 with TRBJ2-7, with no clear D. The CDR3 covers 14 residues. Looked up from germline, CDR1 is MGHRA and CDR2 is YSYEKL. V was shortened by 0 bases and J by 3 bases, with 9 bases between the two germline ends. The CDR3 bases are TGCGCCAGCAGCCAAGATCAGGCAGGCTACGAGCAGTACTTC. As protein: CASSQDQAGYEQYF.

V gene TRBV11-2 combines with J gene TRBJ1-1; 8 bases match TRBD1. Germline loops: CDR1 SGHAT, CDR2 FQNNGV. The CDR3 consists of 12 residues. The trim removed 5 bases at V and 10 bases at J, leaving 6 bases unmatched. In DNA form, the CDR3 reads TGTGCCAGCAGCCGAGACAGGGGACCAGCTTTCTTT. Translation gives CASSRDRGPAFF.

This clone appeared a few times. CDR3 sequence reads: CASSPKVRGSSYNEQFF. In nucleotides, the CDR3 is TGTGCCAGCAGCCCTAAGGTCCGAGGGAGCTCCTACAATGAGCAGTTCTTC. The J gene is TRBJ2-1, the V gene TRBV11-2, with D possibly being TRBD2 (5 bases). This CDR3 has 17 residues. Trimming took off 5 bases at V and 0 bases at J, with 17 bases between the two ends. The germline V gene has CDR1 SGHAT and CDR2 FQNNGV.

The chain links TRBV6-6 to TRBJ1-1; 8 bases agree with TRBD1. In germline, CDR1 is MNHNY, CDR2 SVGAGI (reference sequence). The CDR3 has 14 amino acids. Unmatched junction bases numbered 8, after V lost 10 bases and J lost 1 base. The CDR3, as DNA: TGTGCCATCACGGACAGGGTGCGGAACACTGAAGCTTTCTTT. This translates into CAITDRVRNTEAFF.

The chain links TRBV6-5 to TRBJ2-4; possible D gene TRBD2, 5 bases. This CDR3 is built from 13 residues. V lost 8 bases to trimming and J lost 0 bases, with 8 bases between them. Germline CDR1 is MNHEY and CDR2 is SVGAGI. The CDR3 is CASEGEAKNIQYF. CDR3 coding DNA: TGTGCCAGCGAGGGAGAAGCCAAAAACATTCAGTACTTC.

The V gene is TRBV9, the J gene TRBJ2-2; 9 bases line up with TRBD1. V gave up 3 bases and J gave up 0 bases; unmatched junction bases: 3. The CDR3 has 16 residues. Germline loops: CDR1 SGDLS, CDR2 YYNGEE. Here the CDR3 DNA reads TGTGCCAGCAGCGGCAGGACAGGGGCGAACACCGGGGAGCTGTTTTTT. Translating gives CASSGRTGANTGELFF.

This chain uses TRBV6-1 with TRBJ1-1; D remains unclear. Germline V CDR1 and CDR2: MNHNS, SASEGT. The V gene lost 7 bases and the J gene lost 1 base, with 19 bases spanning the gap. This CDR3 spans 16 amino acids. This CDR3 is CASTEGAQVKNTEAFF. The CDR3 DNA reads as TGTGCCAGCACTGAGGGCGCGCAGGTTAAGAACACTGAAGCTTTCTTT.

In this sample, this clone turned up once. The chain joins TRBV2 to TRBJ2-2, with 14 nucleotides matching TRBD2. V shed 9 bases, J shed 4 bases, and the junction held 4 bases outside the gene matches. The CDR3 is 15 residues long. Germline values: CDR1 SNHLY, CDR2 FYNNEI. The CDR3: CASKTSGGGTGELFF. In nucleotides, the CDR3 is TGTGCCAGTAAGACTAGCGGGGGGGGCACCGGGGAGCTGTTTTTT.